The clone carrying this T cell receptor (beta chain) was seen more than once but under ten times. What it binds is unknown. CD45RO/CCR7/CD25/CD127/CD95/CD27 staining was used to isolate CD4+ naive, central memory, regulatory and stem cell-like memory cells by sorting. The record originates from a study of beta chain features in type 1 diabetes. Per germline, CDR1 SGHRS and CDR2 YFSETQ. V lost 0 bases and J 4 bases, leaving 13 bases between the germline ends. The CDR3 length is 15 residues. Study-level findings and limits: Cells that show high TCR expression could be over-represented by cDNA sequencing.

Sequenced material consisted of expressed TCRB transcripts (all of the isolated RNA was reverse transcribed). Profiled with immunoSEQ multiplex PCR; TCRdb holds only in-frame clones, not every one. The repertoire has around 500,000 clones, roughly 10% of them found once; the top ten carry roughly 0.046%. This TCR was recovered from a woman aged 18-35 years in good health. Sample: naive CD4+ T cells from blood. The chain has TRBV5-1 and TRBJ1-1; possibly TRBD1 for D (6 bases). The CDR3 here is CASSLAGKGGTEAFF. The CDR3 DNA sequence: TGCGCCAGCAGCTTGGCGGGGAAAGGGGGCACTGAAGCTTTCTTT.